The entry below describes one T cell receptor beta chain. Its target is not known. These data belong to a study of cytomegalovirus exposure and HLA in healthy donors. For the study at large: Earlier work reported roughly 120 million unique TCR beta sequences from 180 million or so T cells. Whole-study results and caveats: TCR beta chains associated with HLA were, in a later analysis, more clonally expanded than equally common others.

PCR was performed using 60 Vbeta and 13 Jbeta primers. The table came from immunoSEQ multiplex PCR; TCRdb's copy has only in-frame clones and leaves some out. The listing contains 150,000 to 200,000 clones. The germline CDR1 and CDR2 sequences are LNHDA and SQIVND (reference sequence). The CDR3 covers 14 residues. Trimming removed 5 bases from V and 0 bases from J, with 9 bases in between. What was sequenced was PBMCs. The clonotype originates from a man aged 25-45 years in good health and CMV-seronegative. The chain uses TRBV19 and TRBJ2-3; D not resolved. The CDR3 region is CASSDFTSTDTQYF. Written as DNA, the CDR3 is TGTGCCAGTAGTGACTTTACTAGCACAGATACGCAGTATTTT.